What follows are 23 T cell receptor beta chains derived from one specimen sequenced in a study of T-cell reconstitution after alpha-beta-depleted transplantation in children. Unique molecular identifiers were used to barcode this TCRbeta library. TCRdb called the PCR reads again in MiXCR, with one record for every CDR3 protein. This table has just over 950,000 distinct CDR3 sequences, roughly 29% appearing once. The sequences come from PBMCs, mostly from graft donor cells, collected 360 days after TCRalphabeta/CD19-depleted stem cell transplant. The receptors derive from a boy younger than two who had a stem cell transplant for SCID, so the T cells may come from the graft donor.

This chain uses TRBV7-2 with TRBJ2-7; possible D gene TRBD1, 5 bases. Trimming shortened V by 5 bases and J by 2 bases, and 13 bases separated the two germline ends. Germline CDR1 reads SGHTA; CDR2 reads FQGNSA. This CDR3 has 14 amino acids. The CDR3 is CASSTTTVPYEQYF. CDR3 sequence (DNA): TGTGCCAGCAGCACTACGACAGTTCCCTACGAGCAGTACTTC.

The chain has TRBV4-2 and TRBJ2-2; D is perhaps TRBD1 or TRBD2 (5 bases each). The CDR3 loop spans 13 amino acids. Trimming cost V 4 bases and J 9 bases, with 12 bases left between them. Germline CDR1 and CDR2: LGHNA and YNFKEQ. The CDR3 region has the DNA TGTGCCAGCAGCCCCAGAGGGGTCAGGGAGCTGTTTTTT. Translation: CASSPRGVRELFF.

This sequence joins TRBV9 and TRBJ2-3, with 9 bases matching TRBD1. CDR1 and CDR2 (germline): SGDLS, YYNGEE. The junction had 6 bases not matched to a gene; V was cut back by 3 bases and J by 1 base. The CDR3 contains 16 residues. In nucleotides, the CDR3 is TGTGCCAGCAGCGCTACAGGGGGCTTGGGCACAGATACGCAGTATTTT. Protein product: CASSATGGLGTDTQYF.

J is TRBJ2-3 and V is TRBV7-6; D might be TRBD2 (5 bases). The CDR3 runs 16 residues. With 2 bases removed from V and 4 bases from J, the gap between germline ends came to 16 bases. Germline V gene sequence: CDR1 SGHVS, CDR2 FNYEAQ. This CDR3 reads CASSLRRAELADTQYF. Written as DNA, the CDR3 is TGTGCCAGCAGCTTAAGGCGGGCGGAGCTGGCAGATACGCAGTATTTT.

This chain joins TRBV5-1 and TRBJ2-5; possibly TRBD2 for D (6 bases). Per the germline V gene, CDR1 is SGHRS and CDR2 is YFSETQ. The V end lost 2 bases, the J end lost 1 base, and 12 bases lay between the germline ends. This CDR3 is 15 amino acids long. The CDR3: CASSLLAGTQETQYF. As DNA, the CDR3 is TGCGCCAGCAGCTTACTAGCAGGCACCCAAGAGACCCAGTACTTC.

Here the CDR3 reads CASSPRGGTYNEQFF. The CDR3 bases are TGTGCCAGCAGCCCCCGGGGAGGGACCTACAATGAGCAGTTCTTC. This chain links TRBV28 with TRBJ2-1, with TRBD2 matching 7 bases. This CDR3 is built from 15 residues. CDR1 and CDR2 (germline): MDHEN, SYDVKM. V lost 6 bases to trimming and J lost 2 bases; unmatched junction nucleotides: 7.

A remark on this clonotype: The junction and the germline gene differ at one end; a read error may be behind it. The chain employs TRBV9 and TRBJ2-1, with D possibly being TRBD1 (5 bases). The CDR3 covers 15 residues. Germline V gene data show CDR1 as SGDLS and CDR2 as YYNGEE. CDR3 nucleotide sequence: TGTGCCAGCAGCCCTGACAGATATTCCTCCAATGAGCAGTTCTTC. It encodes CASSPDRYSSNEQFF.

This clonotype was counted only a few times. The chain combines TRBV12-3 or TRBV12-4 with TRBJ2-1; no reliable D call. The CDR3 is made up of 18 amino acids. Deletions cut 2 bases from V and 0 bases from J, with 17 bases between. The DNA of the CDR3 is TGTGCCAGCAGTTTACACCCCACTACCGAAAGCTCCTACAATGAGCAGTTCTTC. Protein: CASSLHPTTESSYNEQFF.

This rearrangement joins TRBV7-2 to TRBJ2-3, with TRBD2 matching 15 bases. This CDR3 has 19 residues. CDR1 and CDR2 from the germline V gene are SGHTA and FQGNSA. With 0 bases clipped from V and 3 bases from J, the junction kept 7 bases outside the gene matches. The CDR3 reads CASSLAWTSGGAETDTQYF. In DNA, the CDR3 is TGTGCCAGCAGCTTAGCGTGGACTAGCGGGGGGGCCGAAACAGATACGCAGTATTTT.

This clonotype was found a few times. The V gene is TRBV4-3, the J gene TRBJ2-5, with 8 positions matching TRBD1. V dropped 0 bases and J dropped 4; count of bases not matched to a gene: 7. CDR3 size: 16 residues. CDR1 LGHNA and CDR2 YSLEER come from the germline V gene. The CDR3 here is CASSQDRQGTRETQYF. CDR3 sequence (DNA): TGCGCCAGCAGCCAAGACCGACAGGGGACGAGAGAGACCCAGTACTTC.

This clonotype was counted between two and nine times. The chain links TRBV5-1 to TRBJ1-2; possibly TRBD1 for D (5 bases). Trimming cost V 4 bases and J 6 bases, with 19 bases left between them. Germline-derived CDR1 and CDR2 are SGHRS and YFSETQ. The CDR3 consists of 15 residues. CDR3 bases: TGCGCCAGCAGCCCTTGGGTGGGGCAGACGGATGGCTACACCTTC. It yields the protein CASSPWVGQTDGYTF.

The sample holds many counts of this clonotype. The V gene is TRBV28, the J gene TRBJ1-5, with 8 bases that match TRBD1. The V gene end was trimmed by 2 bases and the J gene end by 4 bases; junction bases not matched to a gene: 4. CDR1 and CDR2 from the germline V gene are MDHEN and SYDVKM. This CDR3 region has 15 residues. The DNA for the CDR3 is TGTGCCAGCAGTTTAGACAGGGGAGGGAATCAGCCCCAGCATTTT. This encodes CASSLDRGGNQPQHF.

This sequence joins TRBV4-3 and TRBJ2-3; D may be TRBD1 or TRBD2 (5 bases each). The CDR3 is made up of 15 amino acids. The V end lost 3 bases, the J end lost 7 bases, and 17 bases lay between the germline ends. Per the germline V gene, CDR1 is LGHNA and CDR2 is YSLEER. This chain's CDR3 is CASSQETVRAYTQYF. The CDR3, as DNA: TGCGCCAGCAGCCAGGAGACAGTGAGGGCATATACGCAGTATTTT.

This clonotype appeared a single time. V and J are TRBV7-2 and TRBJ2-5; D is unclear. Per germline, CDR1 SGHTA and CDR2 FQGNSA. Deletions cut 5 bases from V and 4 bases from J, with 17 bases between. The CDR3 is 15 residues long. Here the CDR3 DNA reads TGTGCCAGCAGCGGCCAAGGGCTCTTAGGAGAGACCCAGTACTTC. It codes for CASSGQGLLGETQYF.

This rearrangement joins TRBV15 to TRBJ2-1; D is perhaps TRBD1 or TRBD2 (5 bases each). With 1 base removed from V and 6 bases from J, the gap between germline ends came to 16 bases. The CDR3 is 16 amino acids. CDR1 and CDR2 (germline): LNHNV, YYDKDF (reference sequence). The CDR3 coding sequence is TGTGCCACCAGCAGAGGTGGGACGGGAAAACTCAATGAGCAGTTCTTC. Translating gives CATSRGGTGKLNEQFF.

This clonotype was recorded only once. The CDR3 DNA sequence: TGTGCCAGCAGCGGAAGGGTATCAAGAAACACCATATATTTT. This sequence encodes CASSGRVSRNTIYF. The chain has TRBV7-8 and TRBJ1-3, with D unclear. This CDR3 spans 14 amino acids. The germline V gene encodes CDR1 SGHVS and CDR2 FQNEAQ. Trimming stripped 5 bases from V and 5 bases from J, with 13 bases between.

This clonotype turned up a few times. J is TRBJ2-3 and V is TRBV4-3; D is perhaps TRBD1 (6 bases). CDR1 and CDR2 from the germline V gene are LGHNA and YSLEER. This CDR3 has 16 residues. V lost 1 base, J lost 0 bases, and 11 bases lay in between. The DNA for the CDR3 is TGCGCCAGCAGCCAAGTGGGGACAACTAGCACAGATACGCAGTATTTT. Translation gives CASSQVGTTSTDTQYF.

The chain combines TRBV2 with TRBJ2-7; 8 positions match TRBD1. This CDR3 is 14 amino acids long. Germline-derived CDR1 and CDR2 are SNHLY and FYNNEI. Losses at the gene ends were 4 bases for V and 4 bases for J; bases not matched to a gene: 6. The CDR3 DNA follows: TGTGCCAGCAGTGGGACAGGGAGTTGGTACGAGCAGTACTTC. This gives the protein CASSGTGSWYEQYF. The whole variable domain, remainder taken from reference TRBV2 and TRBJ2-7, is EPEVTQTPSHQVTQMGQEVILRCVPISNHLYFYWYRQILGQKVEFLVSFYNNEISEKSEIFDDQFSVERPDGSNFTLKIRSTKLEDSAMYFCASSGTGSWYEQYFGPGTRLTVT.

V is TRBV10-2 and J is TRBJ1-6; 8 positions match TRBD1. Trimming cost V 6 bases and J 9 bases; bases outside gene matches: 7. The germline gives CDR1 WSHSY, CDR2 SAAADI. CDR3 length: 14 residues. CDR3 sequence: CASSGQGSRSPLHF. The CDR3 coding sequence is TGCGCCAGCAGCGGACAGGGAAGTCGTTCACCCCTCCACTTT.

The CDR3 here is CASSQGFGTSSSNEQFF. CDR3 nucleotide sequence: TGTGCCAGCAGCCAAGGGTTCGGGACTAGCTCTTCCAATGAGCAGTTCTTC. J is TRBJ2-1 and V is TRBV3-1; the match to TRBD2 covers 9 bases. There are 17 residues in the CDR3. With V trimmed by 1 base and J by 6 bases, 10 bases remained unmatched. Per the germline V gene, CDR1 is LGHDT and CDR2 is YNNKEL (reference sequence).

A few counts support this clonotype. For the CDR3, the DNA is TGTGCCAGCAGCTTACCCATAGCGGGGGGCTCCTACACCGGGGAGCTGTTTTTT. Protein: CASSLPIAGGSYTGELFF. The chain is built from TRBV11-1 and TRBJ2-2; 10 bases line up with TRBD2. This CDR3 is 18 amino acids long. V was clipped by 2 bases and J by 3 bases; unmatched bases: 9. Germline V gene sequence: CDR1 SGHAT, CDR2 FQDESV (reference sequence).

The chain joins TRBV20-1 to TRBJ2-7; TRBD2 might be the D (5 bases). The germline CDR1 and CDR2 sequences are DFQATT and SNEGSKA (reference sequence). With 3 bases removed from V and 2 bases from J, the gap between germline ends came to 14 bases. The CDR3 consists of 14 residues. CDR3 DNA: TGCAGTGCTAGTGCGCCGAGGGAACCCTACGAGCAGTACTTC. Protein product: CSASAPREPYEQYF.

The chain uses TRBV12-3 or TRBV12-4 and TRBJ2-2; 7 bases match TRBD1. The J segment lost 4 bases and the V segment lost 7 bases, leaving 3 bases of the junction unmatched. The CDR3 runs 13 residues. CDR3 sequence reads: CASKTGFTGELFF. DNA for the CDR3: TGTGCCAGCAAGACAGGGTTCACCGGGGAGCTGTTTTTT.